The 4 T cell receptor beta chains presented below share a single source sample, sequenced in a study of blood T cell repertoires in COVID-19. The assay was immunoSEQ multiplex PCR, and TCRdb's table has in-frame clones only and misses some. The data show 55,000 or so clones, about four fifths seen once. Sample: peripheral blood. The receptor set was obtained from a man younger than 45 with COVID-19, enrolled during active disease.

This clone was detected a few times. The chain uses TRBV10-3 and TRBJ2-7; D perhaps matches TRBD1 (6 bases). Germline V gene data show CDR1 as ENHRY and CDR2 as SYGVKD. The ends were cut back, 11 bases at V and 0 bases at J, with 14 bases in the middle. This CDR3 has 13 residues. The CDR3 region is CAVRDTSSYEQYF. CDR3 nucleotides: TGTGCCGTAAGGGACACGAGCTCCTACGAGCAGTACTTC.

This clone has only one observation. The genes are TRBV13 and TRBJ2-1; D is possibly TRBD2 (5 bases). The CDR3 totals 14 residues. Germline CDR1 is PRHDT and CDR2 is FYEKMQ (reference sequence). Trimming left V 5 bases short and J 8 bases short, with 16 bases between. This CDR3 reads CASSQALAADEQFF. As DNA, the CDR3 is TGTGCCAGCAGCCAAGCCCTAGCCGCGGATGAGCAGTTCTTC.

The V gene is TRBV5-5, the J gene TRBJ1-2; D unclear. CDR3 size: 16 residues. V gave up 0 bases and J gave up 1 base, with 13 bases separating them. Per germline, CDR1 SGHKS and CDR2 YYEKEE (reference sequence). The CDR3 DNA sequence: TGTGCCAGCAGCTTGGCTCTAGCAGTAAATAACTATGGCTACACCTTC. Translating it yields CASSLALAVNNYGYTF. Complete variable domain (other parts from reference TRBV5-5 and TRBJ1-2): DAGVTQSPTHLIKTRGQQVTLRCSPISGHKSVSWYQQVLGQGPQFIFQYYEKEERGRGNFPDRFSARQFPNYSSELNVNALLLGDSALYLCASSLALAVNNYGYTFGSGTRLTVV.

V gene TRBV27 combines with J gene TRBJ1-3, with D possibly being TRBD1 (5 bases). The CDR3 runs to 19 residues. Germline lookup yields CDR1 MNHEY and CDR2 SMNVEV (reference sequence). V was clipped by 5 bases and J by 4 bases, with 27 bases between them. The CDR3 sequence: CASSPSGGVVLVVGNTIYF. The CDR3 region has the DNA TGTGCCAGCAGTCCCAGTGGGGGGGTCGTTCTGGTTGTCGGAAACACCATATATTTT.